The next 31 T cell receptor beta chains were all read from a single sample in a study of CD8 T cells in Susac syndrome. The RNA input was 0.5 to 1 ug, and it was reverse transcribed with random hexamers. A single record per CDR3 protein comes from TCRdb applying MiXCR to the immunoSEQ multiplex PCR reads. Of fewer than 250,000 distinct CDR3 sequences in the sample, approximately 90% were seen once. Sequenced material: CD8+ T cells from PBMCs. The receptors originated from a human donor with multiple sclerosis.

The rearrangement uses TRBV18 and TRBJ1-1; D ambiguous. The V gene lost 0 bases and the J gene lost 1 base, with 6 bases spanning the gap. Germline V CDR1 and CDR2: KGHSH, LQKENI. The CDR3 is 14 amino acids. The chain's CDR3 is CASSPPVGNTEAFF. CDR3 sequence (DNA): TGTGCCAGCTCACCACCGGTGGGGAACACTGAAGCTTTCTTT.

The CDR3 sequence is CASSAGTSETQYF. CDR3 nucleotide sequence: TGTGCCAGCAGCGCTGGGACAAGCGAGACCCAGTACTTC. The rearrangement links TRBV9 to TRBJ2-5, with a possible D match to TRBD1 (6 bases). This CDR3 has 13 residues. Per germline, CDR1 SGDLS and CDR2 YYNGEE. Deletions cut 3 bases from V and 5 bases from J, with 11 bases between. Together with reference TRBV9 and TRBJ2-5, the CDR3 gives the full variable domain: DSGVTQTPKHLITATGQRVTLRCSPRSGDLSVYWYQQSLDQGLQFLIQYYNGEERAKGNILERFSAQQFPDLHSELNLSSLELGDSALYFCASSAGTSETQYFGPGTRLLVL.

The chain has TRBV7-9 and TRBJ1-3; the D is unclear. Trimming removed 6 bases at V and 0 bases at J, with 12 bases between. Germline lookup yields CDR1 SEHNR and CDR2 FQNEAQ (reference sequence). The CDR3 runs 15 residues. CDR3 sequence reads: CASRHTSLSGNTIYF. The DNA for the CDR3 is TGTGCCAGCAGACACACATCACTCTCTGGAAACACCATATATTTT.

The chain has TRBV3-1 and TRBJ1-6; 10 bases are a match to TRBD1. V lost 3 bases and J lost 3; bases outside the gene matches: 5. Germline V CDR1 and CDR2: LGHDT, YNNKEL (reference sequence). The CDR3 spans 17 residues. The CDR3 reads CASSQGQGIIYNSPLHF. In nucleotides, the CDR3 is TGTGCCAGCAGCCAGGGACAGGGGATAATCTATAATTCACCCCTCCACTTT.

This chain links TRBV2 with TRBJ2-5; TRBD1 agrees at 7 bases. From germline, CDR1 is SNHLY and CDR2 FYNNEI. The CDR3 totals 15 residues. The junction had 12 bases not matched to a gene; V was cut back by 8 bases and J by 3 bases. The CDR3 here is CASGSGGSLKETQYF. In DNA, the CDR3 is TGTGCCAGCGGATCAGGGGGTTCCCTTAAAGAGACCCAGTACTTC.

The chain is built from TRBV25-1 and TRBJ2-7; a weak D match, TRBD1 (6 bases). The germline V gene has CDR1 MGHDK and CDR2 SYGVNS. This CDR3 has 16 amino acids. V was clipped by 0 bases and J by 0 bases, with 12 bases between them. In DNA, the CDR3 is TGTGCCAGCAGTGAATATCAGGGGCTTAGCTCCTACGAGCAGTACTTC. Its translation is CASSEYQGLSSYEQYF.

Here the CDR3 DNA reads TGCAGCGTTGGGTTGGCGGACCACTTCTATGGCTACACCTTC. Its protein is CSVGLADHFYGYTF. The chain employs TRBV29-1 and TRBJ1-2; D unresolved. The CDR3 contains 14 residues. Germline assignment: CDR1 SQVTM and CDR2 ANQGSEA. V was pared by 4 bases and J by 4 bases, with 16 bases between.

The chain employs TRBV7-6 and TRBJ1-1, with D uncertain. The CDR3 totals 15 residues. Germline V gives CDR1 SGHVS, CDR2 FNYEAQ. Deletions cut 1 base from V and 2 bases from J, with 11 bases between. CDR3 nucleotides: TGTGCCAGCAGCTTAGAATCGTCAGGAAACACTGAAGCTTTCTTT. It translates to CASSLESSGNTEAFF.

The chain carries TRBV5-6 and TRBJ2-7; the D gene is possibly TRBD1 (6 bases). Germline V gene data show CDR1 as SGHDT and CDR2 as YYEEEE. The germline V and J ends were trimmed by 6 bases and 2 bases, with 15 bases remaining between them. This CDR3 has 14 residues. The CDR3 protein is CASIGTMGPYEQYF. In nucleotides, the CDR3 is TGTGCCAGCATTGGGACAATGGGACCCTACGAGCAGTACTTC.

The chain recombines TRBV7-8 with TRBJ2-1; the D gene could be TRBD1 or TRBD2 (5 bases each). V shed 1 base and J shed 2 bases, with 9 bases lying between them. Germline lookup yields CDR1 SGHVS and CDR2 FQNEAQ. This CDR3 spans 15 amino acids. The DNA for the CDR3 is TGTGCCAGCAGCTTAGTATCGGGGCCCTACAATGAGCAGTTCTTC. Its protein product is CASSLVSGPYNEQFF.

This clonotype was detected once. CDR3 nucleotide sequence: TGTGCCTGGAGTGCACGTGGAGACACTGAAGCTTTCTTT. Its translation is CAWSARGDTEAFF. This chain links TRBV30 with TRBJ1-1; no clear D gene. The CDR3 extends over 13 amino acids. Germline V CDR1 and CDR2: GTSNPN, SVGIG (reference sequence). Trimming left V 1 base short and J 3 bases short, with 9 bases between. The full variable domain, its missing parts supplied by reference TRBV30 and TRBJ1-1, is SQTIHQWPATLVQPVGSPLSLECTVEGTSNPNLYWYRQAAGRGLQLLFYSVGIGQISSEVPQNLSASRPQDRQFILSSKKLLLSDSGFYLCAWSARGDTEAFFGQGTRLTVV.

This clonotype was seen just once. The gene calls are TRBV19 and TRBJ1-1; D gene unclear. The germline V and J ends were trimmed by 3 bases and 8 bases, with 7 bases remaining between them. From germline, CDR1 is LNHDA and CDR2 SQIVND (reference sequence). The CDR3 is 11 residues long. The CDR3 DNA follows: TGTGCCAGTAGTATTGGGTTGGAAGCTTTCTTT. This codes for CASSIGLEAFF.

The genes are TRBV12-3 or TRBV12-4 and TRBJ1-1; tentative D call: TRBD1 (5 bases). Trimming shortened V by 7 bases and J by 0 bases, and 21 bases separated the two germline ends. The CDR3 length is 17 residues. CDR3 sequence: CASTHGGYRPLNTEAFF. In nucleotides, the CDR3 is TGTGCCAGCACTCACGGTGGTTACAGGCCGCTGAACACTGAAGCTTTCTTT.

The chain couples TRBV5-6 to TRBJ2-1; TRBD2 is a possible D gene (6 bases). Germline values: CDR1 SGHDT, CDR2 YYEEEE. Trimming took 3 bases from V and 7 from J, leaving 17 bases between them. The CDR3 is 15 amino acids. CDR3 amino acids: CASSSPGVPFNEQFF. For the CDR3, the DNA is TGTGCCAGCAGCTCCCCGGGGGTCCCATTTAATGAGCAGTTCTTC.

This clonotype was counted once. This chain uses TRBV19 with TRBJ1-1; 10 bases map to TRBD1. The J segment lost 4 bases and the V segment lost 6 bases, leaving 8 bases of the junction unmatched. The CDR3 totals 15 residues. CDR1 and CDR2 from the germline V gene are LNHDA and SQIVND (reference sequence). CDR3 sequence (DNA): TGTGCCAGTAGAACGACAGGGGGCTTGGGCACTGAAGCTTTCTTT. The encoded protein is CASRTTGGLGTEAFF.

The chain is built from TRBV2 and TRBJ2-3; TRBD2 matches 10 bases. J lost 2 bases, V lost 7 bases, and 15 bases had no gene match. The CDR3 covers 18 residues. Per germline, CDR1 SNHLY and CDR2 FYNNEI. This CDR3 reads CASNPWTSGHLYTDTQYF. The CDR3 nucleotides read TGTGCCAGCAACCCCTGGACTAGCGGCCACTTATACACAGATACGCAGTATTTT. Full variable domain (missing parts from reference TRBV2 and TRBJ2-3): EPEVTQTPSHQVTQMGQEVILRCVPISNHLYFYWYRQILGQKVEFLVSFYNNEISEKSEIFDDQFSVERPDGSNFTLKIRSTKLEDSAMYFCASNPWTSGHLYTDTQYFGPGTRLTVL.

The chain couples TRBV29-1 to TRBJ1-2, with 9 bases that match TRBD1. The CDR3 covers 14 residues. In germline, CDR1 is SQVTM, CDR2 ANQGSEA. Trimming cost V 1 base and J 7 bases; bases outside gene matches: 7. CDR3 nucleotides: TGCAGCGTTGAAGGTGTGGAGACAGGGGGTGGCTACACCTTC. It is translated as CSVEGVETGGGYTF.

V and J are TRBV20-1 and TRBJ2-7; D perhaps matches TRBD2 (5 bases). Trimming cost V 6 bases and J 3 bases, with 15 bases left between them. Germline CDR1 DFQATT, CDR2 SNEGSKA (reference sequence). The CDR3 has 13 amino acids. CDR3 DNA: TGCAGTGCCTCGGACCGGACTTACTACGAGCAGTACTTC. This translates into CSASDRTYYEQYF.

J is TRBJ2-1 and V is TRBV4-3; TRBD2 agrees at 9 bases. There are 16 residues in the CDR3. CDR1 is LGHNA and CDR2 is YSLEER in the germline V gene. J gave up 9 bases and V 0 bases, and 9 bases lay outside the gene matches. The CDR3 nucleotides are TGCGCCAGCAGCCAAGATCGCGGTAGCGGGAGAGGTGAGCAGTTCTTC. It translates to CASSQDRGSGRGEQFF.

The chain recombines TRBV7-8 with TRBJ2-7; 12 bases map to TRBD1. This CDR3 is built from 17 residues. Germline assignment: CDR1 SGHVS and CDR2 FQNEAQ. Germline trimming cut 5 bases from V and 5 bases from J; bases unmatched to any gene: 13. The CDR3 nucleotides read TGTGCCAGCAGCCCTATTGTTGTGGGGACAGGGGGCAACGAGCAGTACTTC. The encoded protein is CASSPIVVGTGGNEQYF.

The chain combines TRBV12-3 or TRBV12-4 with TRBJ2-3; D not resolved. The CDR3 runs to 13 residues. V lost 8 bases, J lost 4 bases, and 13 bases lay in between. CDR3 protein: CASLWRQADTQYF. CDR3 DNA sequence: TGTGCCAGCCTTTGGCGTCAGGCAGATACGCAGTATTTT.

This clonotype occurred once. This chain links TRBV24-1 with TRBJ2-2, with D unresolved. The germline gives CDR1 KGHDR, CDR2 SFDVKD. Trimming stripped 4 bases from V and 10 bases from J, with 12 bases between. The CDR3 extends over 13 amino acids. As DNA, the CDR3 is TGTGCCACCAGTGACCAGGTTTTAGAGGAGCTGTTTTTT. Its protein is CATSDQVLEELFF.

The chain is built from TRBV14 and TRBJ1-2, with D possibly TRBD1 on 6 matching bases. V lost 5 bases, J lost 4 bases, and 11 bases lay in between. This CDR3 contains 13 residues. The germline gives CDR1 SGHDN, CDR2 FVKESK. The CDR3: CASSSWDIYGYTF. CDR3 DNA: TGTGCCAGCAGCTCTTGGGACATCTATGGCTACACCTTC.

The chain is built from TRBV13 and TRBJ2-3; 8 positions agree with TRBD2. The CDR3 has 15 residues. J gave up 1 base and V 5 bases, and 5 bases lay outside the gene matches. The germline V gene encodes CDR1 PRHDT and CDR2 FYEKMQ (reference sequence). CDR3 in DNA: TGTGCCAGCAGCCAAGCGGGGGAGGGCACAGATACGCAGTATTTT. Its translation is CASSQAGEGTDTQYF.

Here the CDR3 DNA reads TGCAGTGCTAGAGATGGAGGACAGAACACCGGGGAGCTGTTTTTT. It encodes CSARDGGQNTGELFF. This chain joins TRBV20-1 and TRBJ2-2; either TRBD1 or TRBD2 may fit D (5 bases each). CDR1 is DFQATT, CDR2 SNEGSKA, per germline (reference sequence). This CDR3 comprises 15 residues. V was pared by 0 bases and J by 1 base, with 9 bases between.

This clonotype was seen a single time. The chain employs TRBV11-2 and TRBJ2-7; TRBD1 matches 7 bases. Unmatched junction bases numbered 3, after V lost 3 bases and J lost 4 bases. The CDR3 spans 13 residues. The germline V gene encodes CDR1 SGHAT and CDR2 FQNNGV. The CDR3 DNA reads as TGTGCCAGCAGCTTGGGACAGTATTACGAGCAGTACTTC. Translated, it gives CASSLGQYYEQYF. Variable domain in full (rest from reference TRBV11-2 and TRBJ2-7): EAGVAQSPRYKIIEKRQSVAFWCNPISGHATLYWYQQILGQGPKLLIQFQNNGVVDDSQLPKDRFSAERLKGVDSTLKIQPAKLEDSAVYLCASSLGQYYEQYFGPGTRLTVT.

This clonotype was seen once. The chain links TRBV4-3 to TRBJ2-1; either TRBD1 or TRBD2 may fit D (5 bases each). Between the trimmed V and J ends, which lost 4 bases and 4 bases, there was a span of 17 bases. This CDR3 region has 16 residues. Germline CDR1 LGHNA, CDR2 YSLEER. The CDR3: CASSRTRGANYNEQFF. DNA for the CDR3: TGCGCCAGCAGCCGAACGAGGGGAGCTAATTACAATGAGCAGTTCTTC.

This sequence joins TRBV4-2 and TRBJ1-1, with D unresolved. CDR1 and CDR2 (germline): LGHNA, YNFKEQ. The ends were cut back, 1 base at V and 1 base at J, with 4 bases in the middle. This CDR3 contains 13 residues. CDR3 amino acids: CASSQAWNTEAFF. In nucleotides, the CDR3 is TGTGCCAGCAGCCAAGCGTGGAACACTGAAGCTTTCTTT.

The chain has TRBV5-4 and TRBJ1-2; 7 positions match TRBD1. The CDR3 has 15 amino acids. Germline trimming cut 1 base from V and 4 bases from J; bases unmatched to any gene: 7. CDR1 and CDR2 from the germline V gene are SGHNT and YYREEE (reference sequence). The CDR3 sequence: CASSLPGTETYGYTF. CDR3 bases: TGTGCCAGCAGCTTGCCCGGGACAGAGACCTATGGCTACACCTTC.

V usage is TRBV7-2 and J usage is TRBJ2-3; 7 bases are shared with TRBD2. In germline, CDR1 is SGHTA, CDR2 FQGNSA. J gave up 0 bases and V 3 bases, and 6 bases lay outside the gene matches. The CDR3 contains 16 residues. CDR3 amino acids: CASSLGLAESTDTQYF. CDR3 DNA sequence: TGTGCCAGCAGCTTGGGCCTAGCGGAAAGCACAGATACGCAGTATTTT.

This CDR3 reads CASSLEGALYEQYF. CDR3 nucleotide sequence: TGCGCCAGCAGCTTGGAGGGGGCTCTTTACGAGCAGTACTTC. The chain links TRBV5-1 to TRBJ2-7, with TRBD1 matching over 7 bases. The J segment lost 4 bases and the V segment lost 0 bases, leaving 4 bases of the junction unmatched. The CDR3 is 14 amino acids. Germline-derived CDR1 and CDR2 are SGHRS and YFSETQ.